The rows below give T cell receptor beta chains drawn from one sample of a study of response to subunit inactivated influenza vaccine. TCRdb re-called the RT-PCR reads with MiXCR, one entry per CDR3 protein. The table shows just over 300,000 distinct CDR3 sequences, with roughly 20% occurring only once. The sample here was PBMCs from blood, taken less than 22 months after vaccination. These TCRs come from a man in his fifties or sixties who received an inactivated influenza vaccine. The CDR3 runs from the conserved cysteine through the conserved F or W. Size tells how often a clone was seen (once, few, many) or the class of an expanded clone, and some rows leave it out.

V gene: TRBV11-2
clone size: -
J gene: TRBJ1-5
CDR3 length: 19
CDR3 protein: CASSLGQIATANSNQPQHF

V gene: TRBV3-1
clone size: -
J gene: TRBJ1-6
CDR3 length: 16
CDR3 protein: CASSRLHRENKSPLHF

V gene: TRBV7-2
clone size: many
J gene: TRBJ1-2
CDR3 length: 17
CDR3 protein: CASSLEITGVGGYGYTF

V gene: TRBV12-3/TRBV12-4
clone size: -
J gene: TRBJ2-4
CDR3 length: 15
CDR3 protein: CASSLDHVTKNIQYF

V gene: TRBV5-6
clone size: -
J gene: TRBJ1-4
CDR3 length: 14
CDR3 protein: CASSLAQYNEKLFF

V gene: TRBV12-3/TRBV12-4
clone size: few
J gene: TRBJ2-7
CDR3 length: 13
CDR3 protein: CASSEYGDDEQYF

V gene: TRBV10-3
clone size: -
J gene: TRBJ2-7
CDR3 length: 18
CDR3 protein: CAISESAGGPKESYEQYF

V gene: TRBV19
clone size: -
J gene: TRBJ2-7
CDR3 length: 15
CDR3 protein: CASSMGQGGLYEQYF

V gene: TRBV7-9
clone size: -
J gene: TRBJ2-3
CDR3 length: 12
CDR3 protein: CASSLDLQSQYF

V gene: TRBV29-1
clone size: -
J gene: TRBJ1-2
CDR3 length: 15
CDR3 protein: CSVAPRDKPNYGYTF

V gene: TRBV20-1
clone size: -
J gene: TRBJ1-5
CDR3 length: 13
CDR3 protein: CSARVTGNQPQHF

V gene: TRBV7-9
clone size: once
J gene: TRBJ2-2
CDR3 length: 16
CDR3 protein: CAGGIGPKPNTGELFF

V gene: TRBV9
clone size: -
J gene: TRBJ1-1
CDR3 length: 14
CDR3 protein: CASSEGSMNTEAFF

V gene: TRBV3-1
clone size: -
J gene: TRBJ2-1
CDR3 length: 15
CDR3 protein: CASSQEGWAYNEQFF

V gene: TRBV28
clone size: few
J gene: TRBJ1-5
CDR3 length: 15
CDR3 protein: CASQQNAGVRQPQHF

V gene: TRBV20-1
clone size: -
J gene: TRBJ2-1
CDR3 length: 14
CDR3 protein: CSAQIAGAYNEQFF

V gene: TRBV3-1
clone size: -
J gene: TRBJ2-2
CDR3 length: 13
CDR3 protein: CASSQVVAGELFF

V gene: TRBV13
clone size: -
J gene: TRBJ2-3
CDR3 length: 15
CDR3 protein: CASSLNGASTDTQYF

V gene: TRBV10-2
clone size: once
J gene: TRBJ2-3
CDR3 length: 15
CDR3 protein: CASSHRGRGTDTQYF

V gene: TRBV20-1
clone size: -
J gene: TRBJ2-7
CDR3 length: 13
CDR3 protein: CSARESGDYEQYF

V gene: TRBV4-2
clone size: -
J gene: TRBJ2-2
CDR3 length: 16
CDR3 protein: CASSQDAEEYTGELFF

V gene: TRBV4-1
clone size: -
J gene: TRBJ2-3
CDR3 length: 19
CDR3 protein: CASSPVYPGLAESTDTQYF

V gene: TRBV27
clone size: few
J gene: TRBJ1-5
CDR3 length: 15
CDR3 protein: CASSSGWTGNQPQHF

V gene: TRBV2
clone size: few
J gene: TRBJ1-5
CDR3 length: 14
CDR3 protein: CASSGGTGTQPQHF

V gene: TRBV20-1
clone size: -
J gene: TRBJ2-2
CDR3 length: 15
CDR3 protein: CSAKVPGLGIGELFF

V gene: TRBV28
clone size: -
J gene: TRBJ2-3
CDR3 length: 16
CDR3 protein: CASSFREVFRTDTQYF

V gene: TRBV2
clone size: -
J gene: TRBJ1-2
CDR3 length: 12
CDR3 protein: CASSTTGYGYTF

V gene: TRBV20-1
clone size: -
J gene: TRBJ2-2
CDR3 length: 15
CDR3 protein: CSATHPHKNTGELFF

V gene: TRBV28
clone size: few
J gene: TRBJ2-2
CDR3 length: 12
CDR3 protein: CASSLPTGELFF

V gene: TRBV23-1
clone size: -
J gene: TRBJ2-5
CDR3 length: 15
CDR3 protein: CASSQIPEDGETQYF

V gene: TRBV5-1
clone size: many
J gene: TRBJ1-1
CDR3 length: 14
CDR3 protein: CASSLPQSNTEAFF

V gene: TRBV20-1
clone size: few
J gene: TRBJ1-6
CDR3 length: 13
CDR3 protein: CSARGARYSPLHF

V gene: TRBV18
clone size: many
J gene: TRBJ1-3
CDR3 length: 15
CDR3 protein: CASSSNQGAGNTIYF

V gene: TRBV3-1
clone size: few
J gene: TRBJ1-1
CDR3 length: 14
CDR3 protein: CASSFGQGSTEAFF

V gene: TRBV7-8
clone size: few
J gene: TRBJ1-2
CDR3 length: 14
CDR3 protein: CASSLGWDLGGYTF

V gene: TRBV2
clone size: -
J gene: TRBJ2-1
CDR3 length: 15
CDR3 protein: CASRRDILYISEQFF

V gene: TRBV6-5
clone size: few
J gene: TRBJ1-2
CDR3 length: 14
CDR3 protein: CASSLSTGGNGYTF

V gene: TRBV18
clone size: few
J gene: TRBJ2-3
CDR3 length: 14
CDR3 protein: CASSPRTQGDTQYF

V gene: TRBV9
clone size: many
J gene: TRBJ2-5
CDR3 length: 16
CDR3 protein: CASSVAYSGGEETQYF

V gene: TRBV2
clone size: -
J gene: TRBJ2-7
CDR3 length: 15
CDR3 protein: CASSVTGGPPTEQYF

V gene: TRBV4-3
clone size: -
J gene: TRBJ2-5
CDR3 length: 14
CDR3 protein: CASSQGQGVGAQYF

V gene: TRBV20-1
clone size: few
J gene: TRBJ2-7
CDR3 length: 17
CDR3 protein: CSARDSVTSGILLEQYF

V gene: TRBV7-2
clone size: -
J gene: TRBJ2-3
CDR3 length: 20
CDR3 protein: CASSVNRVGLAGGYTDTQYF

V gene: TRBV5-1
clone size: few
J gene: TRBJ1-1
CDR3 length: 15
CDR3 protein: CASSPGTGLGTEAFF

V gene: TRBV28
clone size: many
J gene: TRBJ1-1
CDR3 length: 15
CDR3 protein: CASSLVTVMNTEAFF